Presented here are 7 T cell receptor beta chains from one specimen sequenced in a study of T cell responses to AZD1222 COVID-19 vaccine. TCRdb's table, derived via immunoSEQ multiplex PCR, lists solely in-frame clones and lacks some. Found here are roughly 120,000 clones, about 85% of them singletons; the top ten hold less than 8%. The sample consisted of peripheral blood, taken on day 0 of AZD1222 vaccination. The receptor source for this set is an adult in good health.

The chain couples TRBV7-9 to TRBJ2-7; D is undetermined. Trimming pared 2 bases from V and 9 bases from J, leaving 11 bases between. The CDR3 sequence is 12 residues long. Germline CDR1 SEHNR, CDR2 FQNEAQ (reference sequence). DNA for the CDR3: TGTGCCAGCAGCTTAAGTGCCAAGCGGCAGTACTTC. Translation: CASSLSAKRQYF.

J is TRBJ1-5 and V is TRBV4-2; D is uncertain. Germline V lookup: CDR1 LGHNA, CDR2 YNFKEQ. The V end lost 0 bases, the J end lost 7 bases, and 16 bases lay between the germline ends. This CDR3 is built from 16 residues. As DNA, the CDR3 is TGTGCCAGCAGCCAAGAATGGGGAGGGTCCTTGCAGCCCCAGCATTTT. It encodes CASSQEWGGSLQPQHF.

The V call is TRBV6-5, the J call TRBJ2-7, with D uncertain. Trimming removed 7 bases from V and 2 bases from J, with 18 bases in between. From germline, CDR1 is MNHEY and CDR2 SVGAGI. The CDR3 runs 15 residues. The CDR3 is CASTPLANSPYEQYF. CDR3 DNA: TGTGCCAGCACTCCCCTGGCAAATTCTCCCTACGAGCAGTACTTC.

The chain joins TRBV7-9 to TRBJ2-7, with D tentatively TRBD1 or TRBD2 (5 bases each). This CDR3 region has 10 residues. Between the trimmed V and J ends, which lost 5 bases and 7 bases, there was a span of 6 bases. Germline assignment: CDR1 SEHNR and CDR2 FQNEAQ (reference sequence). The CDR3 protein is CASSEGEQYF. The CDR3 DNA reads TGTGCCAGCAGCGAGGGGGAGCAGTACTTC.

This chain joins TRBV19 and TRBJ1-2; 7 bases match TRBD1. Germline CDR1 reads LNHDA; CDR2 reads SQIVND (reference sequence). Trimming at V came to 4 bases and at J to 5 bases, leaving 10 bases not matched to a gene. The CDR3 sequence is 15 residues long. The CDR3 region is CASSNADRAAYGYTF. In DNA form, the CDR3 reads TGTGCCAGTAGTAATGCCGACAGGGCCGCGTATGGCTACACCTTC.

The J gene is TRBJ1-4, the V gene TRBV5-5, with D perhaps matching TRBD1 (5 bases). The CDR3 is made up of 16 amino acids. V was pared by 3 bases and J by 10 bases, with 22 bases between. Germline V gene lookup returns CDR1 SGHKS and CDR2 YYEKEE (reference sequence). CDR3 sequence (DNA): TGTGCCAGCAGCTCCCCCTTCCGGGACCAAGCCCGAAAACTGTTTTTT. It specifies CASSSPFRDQARKLFF.

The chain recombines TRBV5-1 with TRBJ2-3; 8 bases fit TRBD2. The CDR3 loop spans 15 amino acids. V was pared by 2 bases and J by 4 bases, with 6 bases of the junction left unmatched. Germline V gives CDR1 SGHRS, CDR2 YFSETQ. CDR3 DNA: TGCGCCAGCAGCTTTGCGGGGGGTAGTGCAGATACGCAGTATTTT. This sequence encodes CASSFAGGSADTQYF. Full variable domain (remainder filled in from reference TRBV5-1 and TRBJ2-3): KAGVTQTPRYLIKTRGQQVTLSCSPISGHRSVSWYQQTPGQGLQFLFEYFSETQRNKGNFPGRFSGRQFSNSRSEMNVSTLELGDSALYLCASSFAGGSADTQYFGPGTRLTVL.